The rows below give T cell receptor beta chains drawn from one sample of a study of cytomegalovirus exposure and HLA in healthy donors. Here immunoSEQ multiplex PCR was the method, and the copy in TCRdb shows in-frame clones only, minus some. The sample has around 180,000 clones, more than 80% seen once. Sequences were obtained from PBMCs. The receptors derive from a man between 18 and 29 years old in good health and CMV-seronegative. The CDR3 runs from the conserved cysteine through the conserved F or W. The D gene is left open where the match is weak. The size entry is marked missing in some rows and otherwise reads once, few, many or a size class.

j_call: TRBJ1-2; v_call: TRBV29-1; clone_size: -; d_call: TRBD1; cdr3_aa: CSVEDRTGYGYTF; cdr3_nt: TGCAGCGTTGAAGACCGGACAGGATATGGCTACACCTTC
j_call: TRBJ2-5; v_call: TRBV29-1; clone_size: -; d_call: -; cdr3_aa: CSVRVGLEATQYF; cdr3_nt: TGCAGCGTTCGGGTGGGGCTAGAGGCGACCCAGTACTTC
j_call: TRBJ1-5; v_call: TRBV19; clone_size: -; d_call: -; cdr3_aa: CASSIPGSNQPQHF; cdr3_nt: TGTGCCAGTAGTATTCCCGGGAGCAATCAGCCCCAGCATTTT
j_call: TRBJ2-2; v_call: TRBV19; clone_size: -; d_call: TRBD2; cdr3_aa: CASTLELAGGVPGELFF; cdr3_nt: TGTGCCAGTACGCTAGAGTTAGCGGGAGGCGTCCCCGGGGAGCTGTTTTTT
j_call: TRBJ1-5; v_call: TRBV6-1; clone_size: -; d_call: TRBD1; cdr3_aa: CASSAAGGFSNQPQHF; cdr3_nt: TGTGCCAGCAGTGCGGCAGGGGGCTTCAGCAATCAGCCCCAGCATTTT
j_call: TRBJ2-1; v_call: TRBV9; clone_size: once; d_call: TRBD2; cdr3_aa: CASSALARDEQFF; cdr3_nt: TGTGCCAGCAGCGCACTAGCGCGGGATGAGCAGTTCTTC
j_call: TRBJ2-5; v_call: TRBV7-2; clone_size: -; d_call: -; cdr3_aa: CALSGQQETQYF; cdr3_nt: TGTGCATTATCAGGACAGCAAGAGACCCAGTACTTC
j_call: TRBJ2-2; v_call: TRBV18; clone_size: -; d_call: TRBD2; cdr3_aa: CASSPPAGGFTGELFF; cdr3_nt: TGTGCCAGCTCACCTCCGGCGGGGGGGTTCACCGGGGAGCTGTTTTTT
j_call: TRBJ2-3; v_call: TRBV28; clone_size: -; d_call: TRBD2; cdr3_aa: CASRSSGNTDTQYF; cdr3_nt: TGTGCCAGCAGATCTAGCGGGAACACAGATACGCAGTATTTT
j_call: TRBJ2-2; v_call: TRBV5-6; clone_size: -; d_call: TRBD2; cdr3_aa: CASSLEAGVYTGELFF; cdr3_nt: TGTGCCAGCAGCTTGGAAGCGGGGGTGTATACCGGGGAGCTGTTTTTT
j_call: TRBJ1-5; v_call: TRBV7-9; clone_size: few; d_call: -; cdr3_aa: CASSLAGEGSNQPQHF; cdr3_nt: TGTGCCAGCAGCTTAGCAGGGGAAGGGAGCAATCAGCCCCAGCATTTT
j_call: TRBJ2-3; v_call: TRBV7-6; clone_size: few; d_call: TRBD1; cdr3_aa: CASSLVVRGLGDTQYF; cdr3_nt: TGTGCCAGCAGCTTAGTGGTCAGGGGGCTTGGAGATACGCAGTATTTT
j_call: TRBJ1-1; v_call: TRBV2; clone_size: -; d_call: -; cdr3_aa: CASGDSPAEAFF; cdr3_nt: TGTGCCAGCGGAGACAGCCCCGCTGAAGCTTTCTTT
j_call: TRBJ1-5; v_call: TRBV6-6; clone_size: -; d_call: -; cdr3_aa: CASEQGPYGRDQPQHF; cdr3_nt: TGTGCCAGCGAGCAGGGGCCCTACGGGAGGGATCAGCCCCAGCATTTT
j_call: TRBJ2-5; v_call: TRBV14; clone_size: -; d_call: -; cdr3_aa: CASSRSGVSRETQYF; cdr3_nt: TGTGCCAGCAGCCGATCCGGGGTTAGCAGGGAGACCCAGTACTTC
j_call: TRBJ2-2; v_call: TRBV4-2; clone_size: few; d_call: TRBD2; cdr3_aa: CASSHSRTSENGELFF; cdr3_nt: TGTGCCAGCAGCCACAGCAGGACTAGCGAGAACGGGGAGCTGTTTTTT
j_call: TRBJ1-5; v_call: TRBV6-5; clone_size: -; d_call: TRBD1; cdr3_aa: CASSRTGINQPQHF; cdr3_nt: TGTGCCAGCAGCCGGACAGGGATCAATCAGCCCCAGCATTTT
j_call: TRBJ2-3; v_call: TRBV7-9; clone_size: -; d_call: -; cdr3_aa: CASSLVLSGLGASDTQYF; cdr3_nt: TGTGCCAGCAGCTTAGTTCTGTCCGGGTTGGGGGCCTCCGATACGCAGTATTTT
j_call: TRBJ2-5; v_call: TRBV5-5; clone_size: -; d_call: TRBD1; cdr3_aa: CASSLDRGAWRQETQYF; cdr3_nt: TGTGCCAGCAGCTTGGACAGGGGAGCGTGGCGTCAAGAGACCCAGTACTTC
j_call: TRBJ1-4; v_call: TRBV4-2; clone_size: -; d_call: TRBD1; cdr3_aa: CASSQGQGREKLFF; cdr3_nt: TGTGCCAGCAGCCAGGGACAGGGGCGCGAAAAACTGTTTTTT
j_call: TRBJ2-7; v_call: TRBV7-9; clone_size: -; d_call: TRBD1; cdr3_aa: CASSRGQGIPYF; cdr3_nt: TGTGCCAGCAGCCGAGGACAGGGGATTCCGTACTTC
j_call: TRBJ1-2; v_call: TRBV27; clone_size: -; d_call: -; cdr3_aa: CASSPSGQSYGYTF; cdr3_nt: TGTGCCAGCAGTCCCTCCGGACAGTCATATGGCTACACCTTC
j_call: TRBJ2-1; v_call: TRBV9; clone_size: -; d_call: -; cdr3_aa: CASSVGGGNEQFF; cdr3_nt: TGTGCCAGCAGCGTAGGAGGAGGCAATGAGCAGTTCTTC
j_call: TRBJ1-1; v_call: TRBV7-9; clone_size: -; d_call: -; cdr3_aa: CASIGGVRTEAFF; cdr3_nt: TGTGCCAGCATCGGGGGAGTTCGGACTGAAGCTTTCTTT
j_call: TRBJ2-3; v_call: TRBV18; clone_size: -; d_call: TRBD2; cdr3_aa: CASSLGTSGSVGTDTQYF; cdr3_nt: TGTGCCAGCTCACTCGGGACTAGCGGGAGTGTCGGCACAGATACGCAGTATTTT
j_call: TRBJ2-2; v_call: TRBV29-1; clone_size: -; d_call: TRBD2; cdr3_aa: CSVVLAGENTGELFF; cdr3_nt: TGCAGCGTTGTACTAGCGGGAGAGAACACCGGGGAGCTGTTTTTT
j_call: TRBJ2-3; v_call: TRBV28; clone_size: -; d_call: -; cdr3_aa: CASTSQITDTQYF; cdr3_nt: TGTGCCAGCACCAGTCAGATTACAGATACGCAGTATTTT
j_call: TRBJ2-5; v_call: TRBV28; clone_size: once; d_call: TRBD2; cdr3_aa: CASSLGGTGWTQYF; cdr3_nt: TGTGCCAGCAGTTTGGGGGGGACGGGTTGGACCCAGTACTTC
j_call: TRBJ2-5; v_call: TRBV13; clone_size: -; d_call: -; cdr3_aa: CASSFKTVQETQYF; cdr3_nt: TGTGCCAGCAGCTTCAAAACAGTCCAAGAGACCCAGTACTTC
j_call: TRBJ2-3; v_call: TRBV6-5; clone_size: -; d_call: -; cdr3_aa: CASSYSLAPRTDTQYF; cdr3_nt: TGTGCCAGCAGTTACTCACTAGCTCCGCGCACAGATACGCAGTATTTT
j_call: TRBJ1-6; v_call: TRBV7-8; clone_size: -; d_call: -; cdr3_aa: CASSLKRRMSSSYNSPLHF; cdr3_nt: TGTGCCAGCAGCCTCAAAAGGAGGATGAGCAGCTCCTATAATTCACCCCTCCACTTT
j_call: TRBJ1-2; v_call: TRBV5-1; clone_size: -; d_call: TRBD1; cdr3_aa: CASSYSTGGNGYTF; cdr3_nt: TGCGCCAGCAGCTACTCGACAGGGGGGAATGGCTACACCTTC
j_call: TRBJ1-1; v_call: TRBV5-6; clone_size: few; d_call: -; cdr3_aa: CASSLVLSRYNTEAFF; cdr3_nt: TGTGCCAGCAGCTTGGTTTTATCGAGGTACAACACTGAAGCTTTCTTT
j_call: TRBJ2-5; v_call: TRBV15; clone_size: -; d_call: TRBD2; cdr3_aa: CATSRDQNWRSSGSYYETQYF; cdr3_nt: TGTGCCACCAGCAGAGATCAAAACTGGCGATCTAGCGGGAGCTATTATGAGACCCAGTACTTC
j_call: TRBJ2-7; v_call: TRBV5-4; clone_size: once; d_call: -; cdr3_aa: CASSLEGRTFYEQYF; cdr3_nt: TGTGCCAGCAGCTTGGAGGGCCGGACATTTTACGAGCAGTACTTC
j_call: TRBJ2-1; v_call: TRBV28; clone_size: -; d_call: TRBD2; cdr3_aa: CASSFPTSRLAGEPGSSYNEQFF; cdr3_nt: TGTGCCAGCAGTTTCCCGACCAGTAGACTAGCGGGAGAACCCGGTTCTTCGTACAATGAGCAGTTCTTC
j_call: TRBJ1-4; v_call: TRBV4-2; clone_size: -; d_call: -; cdr3_aa: CASSQGAQGLKYEKLFF; cdr3_nt: TGTGCCAGCAGCCAAGGGGCTCAGGGACTGAAGTATGAAAAACTGTTTTTT
j_call: TRBJ2-7; v_call: TRBV4-1; clone_size: once; d_call: TRBD2; cdr3_aa: CASSQELGLAGINYEQYF; cdr3_nt: TGCGCCAGCAGCCAAGAATTGGGCCTAGCGGGAATTAATTACGAGCAGTACTTC
j_call: TRBJ2-6; v_call: TRBV7-2; clone_size: -; d_call: TRBD1; cdr3_aa: CASSTRQGATGANVLTF; cdr3_nt: TGTGCCAGCAGCACTAGACAGGGGGCCACTGGGGCCAACGTCCTGACTTTC
j_call: TRBJ2-7; v_call: TRBV7-9; clone_size: -; d_call: -; cdr3_aa: CASSPRSAYEQYF; cdr3_nt: TGTGCCAGCAGCCCCCGTTCGGCCTACGAGCAGTACTTC
j_call: TRBJ2-7; v_call: TRBV11-1; clone_size: -; d_call: TRBD1; cdr3_aa: CASSYIRQGSEQYF; cdr3_nt: TGTGCCAGCAGCTACATAAGACAGGGCTCCGAGCAGTACTTC
j_call: TRBJ2-2; v_call: TRBV30; clone_size: -; d_call: -; cdr3_aa: CAWNSVFPGELFF; cdr3_nt: TGTGCCTGGAATTCGGTTTTCCCCGGGGAGCTGTTTTTT
j_call: TRBJ1-4; v_call: TRBV25-1; clone_size: -; d_call: TRBD1; cdr3_aa: CASSDTGQGWEKLFF; cdr3_nt: TGTGCCAGCAGTGATACCGGACAGGGGTGGGAAAAACTGTTTTTT
j_call: TRBJ2-4; v_call: TRBV28; clone_size: -; d_call: -; cdr3_aa: CASSYFGQLAKNIQYF; cdr3_nt: TGTGCCAGCAGCTATTTTGGACAGCTAGCCAAAAACATTCAGTACTTC
j_call: TRBJ2-7; v_call: TRBV5-1; clone_size: -; d_call: -; cdr3_aa: CASNRAGEQYF; cdr3_nt: TGCGCCAGCAACAGGGCTGGCGAGCAGTACTTC
j_call: TRBJ1-1; v_call: TRBV7-9; clone_size: -; d_call: TRBD1; cdr3_aa: CASSSHTGGTTEAFF; cdr3_nt: TGTGCCAGCAGCAGCCACACAGGGGGCACCACTGAAGCTTTCTTT
j_call: TRBJ2-7; v_call: TRBV5-6; clone_size: -; d_call: TRBD1; cdr3_aa: CASSFRDRGYEQYF; cdr3_nt: TGTGCCAGCAGCTTCCGGGACAGGGGTTACGAGCAGTACTTC
j_call: TRBJ1-6; v_call: TRBV9; clone_size: -; d_call: -; cdr3_aa: CASSVATGNNSPLHF; cdr3_nt: TGTGCCAGCAGCGTAGCTACAGGGAATAATTCACCCCTCCACTTT
j_call: TRBJ2-7; v_call: TRBV5-6; clone_size: few; d_call: -; cdr3_aa: CASSIAVSYEQYF; cdr3_nt: TGTGCCAGCAGCATAGCGGTCTCCTACGAGCAGTACTTC
j_call: TRBJ2-2; v_call: TRBV19; clone_size: -; d_call: -; cdr3_aa: CASSTTGTGELFF; cdr3_nt: TGTGCCAGTAGTACCACAGGGACCGGGGAGCTGTTTTTT
j_call: TRBJ2-7; v_call: TRBV28; clone_size: -; d_call: TRBD1; cdr3_aa: CASSRWGQGGSYEQYF; cdr3_nt: TGTGCCAGCAGCAGGTGGGGACAGGGGGGATCCTACGAGCAGTACTTC
j_call: TRBJ2-7; v_call: TRBV7-6; clone_size: medium-sized; d_call: TRBD2; cdr3_aa: CASSPGTSGGSYEQYF; cdr3_nt: TGTGCCAGCAGCCCAGGGACTAGCGGGGGGTCCTACGAGCAGTACTTC
j_call: TRBJ1-4; v_call: TRBV4-3; clone_size: few; d_call: -; cdr3_aa: CASSQEGVGGGANEKLFF; cdr3_nt: TGCGCCAGCAGCCAAGAAGGGGTCGGCGGGGGAGCTAATGAAAAACTGTTTTTT
j_call: TRBJ2-2; v_call: TRBV4-1; clone_size: -; d_call: -; cdr3_aa: CASSYEGVFGELFF; cdr3_nt: TGCGCCAGCAGCTACGAAGGGGTTTTCGGGGAGCTGTTTTTT